This entry describes one TCR beta chain. The antigen is undetermined. This specimen comes from a study of cytomegalovirus exposure and HLA in healthy donors. Study conclusions and caveats: Excluded: some indistinguishable V segments such as TRBV6-2 and TRBV6-3. An Asian-associated ancestry cluster reportedly showed fewer N-insertions than the approximately 690-donor mean in a later analysis. HLA allele associations emerged for fewer than 20,000 TCR beta sequences in a later analysis, at 0.05 false discovery rate.

The PCR employed 60 Vbeta primers together with 13 Jbeta primers. Using immunoSEQ multiplex PCR, the repertoire was profiled, and TCRdb retains in-frame clones only, with some absent. The table lists some 62,000 clones. The CDR3 totals 15 residues. The germline gives CDR1 GTSNPN, CDR2 SVGIG (reference sequence). Germline trimming cut 4 bases from V and 3 bases from J; bases unmatched to any gene: 10. The source is a man aged 30-40 years in good health and CMV-seropositive. The specimen sequenced was PBMCs. The chain links TRBV30 to TRBJ2-7; the match to TRBD2 covers 9 bases. The CDR3 loop reads CAWIKNSGSGYEQYF. The DNA for the CDR3 is TGTGCCTGGATTAAAAATAGCGGGAGTGGCTACGAGCAGTACTTC. Variable domain in full (rest from reference TRBV30 and TRBJ2-7): SQTIHQWPATLVQPVGSPLSLECTVEGTSNPNLYWYRQAAGRGLQLLFYSVGIGQISSEVPQNLSASRPQDRQFILSSKKLLLSDSGFYLCAWIKNSGSGYEQYFGPGTRLTVT.